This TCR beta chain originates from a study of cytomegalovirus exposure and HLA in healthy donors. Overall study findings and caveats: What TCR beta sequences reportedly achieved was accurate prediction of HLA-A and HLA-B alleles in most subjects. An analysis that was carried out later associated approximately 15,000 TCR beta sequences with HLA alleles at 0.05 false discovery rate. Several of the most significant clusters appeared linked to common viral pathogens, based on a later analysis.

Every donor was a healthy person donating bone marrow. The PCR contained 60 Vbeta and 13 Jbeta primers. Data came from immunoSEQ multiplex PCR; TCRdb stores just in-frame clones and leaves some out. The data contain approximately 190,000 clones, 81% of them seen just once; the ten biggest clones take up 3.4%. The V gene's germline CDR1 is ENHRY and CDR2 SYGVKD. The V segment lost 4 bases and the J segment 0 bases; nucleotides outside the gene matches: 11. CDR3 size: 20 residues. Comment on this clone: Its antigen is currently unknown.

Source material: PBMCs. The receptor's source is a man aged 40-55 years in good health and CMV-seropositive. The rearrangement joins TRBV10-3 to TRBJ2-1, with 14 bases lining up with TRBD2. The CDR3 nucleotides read TGTGCCATCAGTGCGATAGGACTAGCGGGAGGCCGAAGCTCCTACAATGAGCAGTTCTTC. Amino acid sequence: CAISAIGLAGGRSSYNEQFF.